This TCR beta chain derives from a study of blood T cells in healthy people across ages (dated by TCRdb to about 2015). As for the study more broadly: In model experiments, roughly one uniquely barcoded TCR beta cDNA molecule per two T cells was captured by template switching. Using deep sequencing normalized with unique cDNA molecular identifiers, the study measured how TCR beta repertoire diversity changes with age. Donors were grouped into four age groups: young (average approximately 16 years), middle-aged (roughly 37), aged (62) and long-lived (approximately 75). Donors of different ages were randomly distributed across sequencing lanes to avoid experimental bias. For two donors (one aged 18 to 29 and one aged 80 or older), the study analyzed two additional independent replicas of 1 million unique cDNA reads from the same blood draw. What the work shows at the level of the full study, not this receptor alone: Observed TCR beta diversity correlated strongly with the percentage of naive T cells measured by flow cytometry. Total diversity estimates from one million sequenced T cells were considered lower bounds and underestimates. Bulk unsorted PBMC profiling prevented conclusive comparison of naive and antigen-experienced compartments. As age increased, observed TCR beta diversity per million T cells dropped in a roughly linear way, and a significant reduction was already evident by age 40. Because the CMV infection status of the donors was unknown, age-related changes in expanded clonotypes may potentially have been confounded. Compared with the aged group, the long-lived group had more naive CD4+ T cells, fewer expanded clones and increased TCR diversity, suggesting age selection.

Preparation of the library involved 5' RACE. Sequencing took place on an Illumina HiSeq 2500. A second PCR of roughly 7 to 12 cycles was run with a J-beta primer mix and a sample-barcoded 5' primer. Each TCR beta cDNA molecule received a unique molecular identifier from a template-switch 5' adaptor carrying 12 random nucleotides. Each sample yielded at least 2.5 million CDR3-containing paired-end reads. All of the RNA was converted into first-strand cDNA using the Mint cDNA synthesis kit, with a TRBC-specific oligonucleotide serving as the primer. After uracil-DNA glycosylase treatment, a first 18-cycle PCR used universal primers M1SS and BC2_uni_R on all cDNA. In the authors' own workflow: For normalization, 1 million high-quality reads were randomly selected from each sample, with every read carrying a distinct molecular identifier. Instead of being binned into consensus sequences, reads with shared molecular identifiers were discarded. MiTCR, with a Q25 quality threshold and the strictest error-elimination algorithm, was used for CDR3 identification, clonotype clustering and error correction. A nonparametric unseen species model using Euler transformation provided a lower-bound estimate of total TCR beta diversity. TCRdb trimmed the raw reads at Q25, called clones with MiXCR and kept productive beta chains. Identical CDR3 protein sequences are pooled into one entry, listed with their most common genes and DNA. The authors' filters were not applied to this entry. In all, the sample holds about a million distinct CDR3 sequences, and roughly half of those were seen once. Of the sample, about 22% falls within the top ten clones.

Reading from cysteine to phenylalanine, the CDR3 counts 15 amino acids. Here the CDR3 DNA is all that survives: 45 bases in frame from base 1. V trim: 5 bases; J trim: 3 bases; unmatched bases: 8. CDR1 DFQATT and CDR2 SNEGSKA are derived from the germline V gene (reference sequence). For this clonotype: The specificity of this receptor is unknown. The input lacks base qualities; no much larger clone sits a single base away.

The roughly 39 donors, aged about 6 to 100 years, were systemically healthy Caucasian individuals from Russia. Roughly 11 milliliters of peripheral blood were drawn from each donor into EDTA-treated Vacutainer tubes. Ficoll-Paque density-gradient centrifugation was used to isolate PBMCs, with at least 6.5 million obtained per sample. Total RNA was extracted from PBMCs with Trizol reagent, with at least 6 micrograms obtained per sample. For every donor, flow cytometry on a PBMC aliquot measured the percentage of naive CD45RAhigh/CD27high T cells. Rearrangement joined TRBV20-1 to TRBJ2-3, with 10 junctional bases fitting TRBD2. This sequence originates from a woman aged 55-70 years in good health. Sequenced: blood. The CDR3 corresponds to CSAGNLAGGTDTQYF. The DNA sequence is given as TGCAGTGCTGGCAACTTAGCGGGAGGTACAGATACGCAGTATTTT.